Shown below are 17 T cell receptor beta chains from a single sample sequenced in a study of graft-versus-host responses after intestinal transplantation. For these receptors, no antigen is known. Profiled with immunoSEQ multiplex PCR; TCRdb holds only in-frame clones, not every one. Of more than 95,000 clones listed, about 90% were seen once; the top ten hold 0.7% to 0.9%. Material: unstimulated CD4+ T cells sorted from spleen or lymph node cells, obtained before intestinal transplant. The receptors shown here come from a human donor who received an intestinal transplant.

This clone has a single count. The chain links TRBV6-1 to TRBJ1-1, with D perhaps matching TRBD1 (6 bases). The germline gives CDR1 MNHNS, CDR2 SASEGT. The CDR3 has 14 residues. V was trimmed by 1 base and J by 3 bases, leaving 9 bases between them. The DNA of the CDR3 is TGTGCCAGCAGTGAAGTGGGGGCTTACACTGAAGCTTTCTTT. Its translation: CASSEVGAYTEAFF.

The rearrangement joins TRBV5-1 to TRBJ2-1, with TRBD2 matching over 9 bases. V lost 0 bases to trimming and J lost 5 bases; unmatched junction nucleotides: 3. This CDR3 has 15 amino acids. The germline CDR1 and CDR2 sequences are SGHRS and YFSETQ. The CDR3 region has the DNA TGCGCCAGCAGCTTGGAAGCGGGGGGTCACAATGAGCAGTTCTTC. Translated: CASSLEAGGHNEQFF.

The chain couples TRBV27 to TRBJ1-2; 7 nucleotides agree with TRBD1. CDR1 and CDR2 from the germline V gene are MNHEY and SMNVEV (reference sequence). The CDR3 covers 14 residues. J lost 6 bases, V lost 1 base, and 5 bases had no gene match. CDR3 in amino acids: CASSLYEGANGYTF. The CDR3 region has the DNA TGTGCCAGCAGTTTATATGAGGGGGCAAATGGCTACACCTTC.

The CDR3 region has the DNA TGTGCCAGCAGCTTACAGACTCCGGGACAAGAGACCCAGTACTTC. Amino acid sequence: CASSLQTPGQETQYF. The chain couples TRBV7-9 to TRBJ2-5, with a weak D call TRBD2 (5 bases). The CDR3 totals 15 residues. V dropped 2 bases and J dropped 2 bases, with 12 bases sitting between them. CDR1 is SEHNR and CDR2 is FQNEAQ in the germline V gene (reference sequence).

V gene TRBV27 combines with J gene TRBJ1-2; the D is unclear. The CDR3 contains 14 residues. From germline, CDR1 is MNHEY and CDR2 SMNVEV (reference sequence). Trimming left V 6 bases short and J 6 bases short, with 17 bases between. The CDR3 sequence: CASSHRGYPNGYTF. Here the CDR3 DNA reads TGTGCCAGCAGCCACCGCGGATACCCGAATGGCTACACCTTC.

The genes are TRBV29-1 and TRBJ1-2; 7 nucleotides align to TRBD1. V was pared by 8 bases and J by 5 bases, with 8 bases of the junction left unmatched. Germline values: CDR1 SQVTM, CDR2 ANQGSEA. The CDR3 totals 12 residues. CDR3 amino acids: CSLPKGAYGYTF. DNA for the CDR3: TGCAGCCTCCCCAAGGGGGCTTATGGCTACACCTTC. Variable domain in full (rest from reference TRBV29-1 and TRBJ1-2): SAVISQKPSRDICQRGTSLTIQCQVDSQVTMMFWYRQQPGQSLTLIATANQGSEATYESGFVIDKFPISRPNLTFSTLTVSNMSPEDSSIYLCSLPKGAYGYTFGSGTRLTVV.

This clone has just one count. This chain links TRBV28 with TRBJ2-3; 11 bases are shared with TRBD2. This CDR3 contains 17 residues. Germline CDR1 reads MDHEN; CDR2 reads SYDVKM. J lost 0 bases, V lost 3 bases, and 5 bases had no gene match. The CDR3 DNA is TGTGCCAGCAGTTTTATAGCGGGAGGGACTAGCACAGATACGCAGTATTTT. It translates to CASSFIAGGTSTDTQYF.

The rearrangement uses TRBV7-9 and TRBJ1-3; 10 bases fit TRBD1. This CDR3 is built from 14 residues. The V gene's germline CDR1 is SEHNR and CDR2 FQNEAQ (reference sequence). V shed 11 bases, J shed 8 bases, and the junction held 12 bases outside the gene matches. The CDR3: CAFNLGQGFDTIYF. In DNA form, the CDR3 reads TGTGCCTTCAACTTGGGACAGGGGTTTGACACCATATATTTT.

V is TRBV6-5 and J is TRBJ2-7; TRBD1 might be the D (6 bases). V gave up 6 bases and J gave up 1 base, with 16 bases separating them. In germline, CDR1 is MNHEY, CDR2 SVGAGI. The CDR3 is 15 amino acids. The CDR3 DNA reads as TGTGCCAGCAGCCGTGTCAGGGGCTTATCCTACGAGCAGTACTTC. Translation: CASSRVRGLSYEQYF.

CDR3 in amino acids: CASSSLGGNLALHF. CDR3 in DNA: TGTGCCAGCAGTTCCCTGGGGGGGAATCTAGCCCTCCACTTT. This sequence joins TRBV6-6 and TRBJ1-6, with D perhaps TRBD1 (5 bases). The CDR3 has 14 residues. From germline, CDR1 is MNHNY and CDR2 SVGAGI (reference sequence). V lost 4 bases and J lost 14, with 18 bases in between.

The chain's CDR3 is CASSPGTSTLNEQFF. As DNA, the CDR3 is TGTGCCAGCAGCCCCGGGACCTCGACGTTGAATGAGCAGTTCTTC. J is TRBJ2-1 and V is TRBV11-3; the D call may be TRBD1 or TRBD2 (5 bases each). The germline V gene encodes CDR1 SGHNT and CDR2 YENEEA. The CDR3 runs to 15 residues. Trimming took off 5 bases at V and 7 bases at J, with 18 bases between the two ends.

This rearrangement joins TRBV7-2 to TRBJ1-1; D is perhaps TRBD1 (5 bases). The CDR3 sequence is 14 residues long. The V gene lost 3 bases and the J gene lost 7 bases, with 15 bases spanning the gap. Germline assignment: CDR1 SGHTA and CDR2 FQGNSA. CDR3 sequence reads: CASSFGPAQGEAFF. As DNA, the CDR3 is TGTGCCAGCAGCTTCGGGCCTGCCCAGGGTGAAGCTTTCTTT.

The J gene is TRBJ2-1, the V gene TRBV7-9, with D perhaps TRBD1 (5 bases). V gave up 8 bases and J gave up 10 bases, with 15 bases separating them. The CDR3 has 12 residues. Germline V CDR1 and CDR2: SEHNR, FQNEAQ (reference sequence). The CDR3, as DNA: TGTGCCAGCGCAAGGGTCTCAGGGGAGCAGTTCTTC. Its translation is CASARVSGEQFF.

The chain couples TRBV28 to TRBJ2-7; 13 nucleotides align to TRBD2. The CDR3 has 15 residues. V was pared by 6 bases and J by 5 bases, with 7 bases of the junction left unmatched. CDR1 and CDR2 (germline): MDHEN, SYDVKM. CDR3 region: CASSPSGTSGNEQYF. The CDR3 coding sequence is TGTGCCAGCAGCCCTAGTGGGACTAGCGGGAACGAGCAGTACTTC.

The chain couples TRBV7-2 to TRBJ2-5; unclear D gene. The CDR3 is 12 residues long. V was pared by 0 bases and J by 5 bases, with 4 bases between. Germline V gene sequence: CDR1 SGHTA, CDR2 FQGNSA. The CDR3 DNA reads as TGTGCCAGCAGCTTAGCCCGCGAGACCCAGTACTTC. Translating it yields CASSLARETQYF.

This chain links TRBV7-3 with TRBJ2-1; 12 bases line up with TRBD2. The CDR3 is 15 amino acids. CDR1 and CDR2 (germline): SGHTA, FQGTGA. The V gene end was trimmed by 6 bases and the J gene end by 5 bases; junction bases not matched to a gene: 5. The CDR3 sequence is CASSTGLAGHNEQFF. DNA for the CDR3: TGTGCCAGCAGTACTGGACTAGCGGGGCACAATGAGCAGTTCTTC.

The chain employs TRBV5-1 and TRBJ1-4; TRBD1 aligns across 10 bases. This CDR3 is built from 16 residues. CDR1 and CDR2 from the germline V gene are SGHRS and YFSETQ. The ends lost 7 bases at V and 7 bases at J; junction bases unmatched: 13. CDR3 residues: CASGLGDRGRVEKLFF. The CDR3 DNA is TGCGCCAGCGGGCTCGGCGACAGGGGGCGAGTTGAAAAACTGTTTTTT. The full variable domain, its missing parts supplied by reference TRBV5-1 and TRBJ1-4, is KAGVTQTPRYLIKTRGQQVTLSCSPISGHRSVSWYQQTPGQGLQFLFEYFSETQRNKGNFPGRFSGRQFSNSRSEMNVSTLELGDSALYLCASGLGDRGRVEKLFFGSGTQLSVL.